This record covers a single T cell receptor (beta chain). Antigen: not known. This entry belongs to a study of shared clonotypes between healthy human individuals. In the study overall: Used for every donor were three CD4 naive, three CD4 memory, two CD8 naive and one CD8 memory plate.

Splitting of CD4+ cells produced CD45RA+ naive and CD45RA-negative memory subsets. Repertoires were generated with immunoSEQ multiplex PCR, while TCRdb's copy carries only in-frame clones and drops some. Of about 680,000 clones in the sample, 73% are singletons; the top ten hold 1.5% to 2%. General study results and limits: Across subsets, estimated richness was generally greater for naive than for memory populations. Rarefaction analysis demonstrated incomplete sorted-subset sequencing notwithstanding large depth.

This CDR3 contains 13 residues. With V trimmed by 5 bases and J by 3 bases, 4 bases remained unmatched. Germline loops: CDR1 GTSNPN, CDR2 SVGIG (reference sequence). This rearrangement joins TRBV30 to TRBJ2-7, with 10 bases matching TRBD1. Sequencing used memory CD4+ T cells sorted from blood. The sample's subset: CD45RA-negative fraction. The sequence was collected from a woman aged 25 to 39 in good health. The CDR3, as DNA: TGTGCCTGGCGGGACAGGGGCTTCTACGAGCAGTACTTC. It yields the protein CAWRDRGFYEQYF.